Listed here are 15 T cell receptor beta chains from one sample, sequenced in a study of shared clonotypes between healthy human individuals. Profiling relied on immunoSEQ multiplex PCR, and the TCRdb table lists in-frame clones only, not all of them. This table holds under 2,000,000 clones, roughly 95% found once. CD8 cells classed as naive were CD45RO-negative and positively selected for CCR7, excluding terminally differentiated effector memory CD45RA+ cells. Sequencing input: naive CD8+ T cells sorted from blood. The source is a young man in good health.

The chain employs TRBV6-6 and TRBJ1-1; 8 bases align to TRBD1. The CDR3 extends over 15 amino acids. The germline gives CDR1 MNHNY, CDR2 SVGAGI (reference sequence). J lost 1 base, V lost 6 bases, and 7 bases had no gene match. The DNA for the CDR3 is TGTGCCAGCAGACCCCCGGGACAGGCGAACACTGAAGCTTTCTTT. Its translation: CASRPPGQANTEAFF.

V and J are TRBV18 and TRBJ2-6; weak D call: TRBD1 (6 bases). CDR1 and CDR2 (germline): KGHSH, LQKENI. Trimming pared 3 bases from V and 0 bases from J, leaving 12 bases between. There are 17 residues in the CDR3. The CDR3 loop reads CASSPGTGSSGANVLTF. CDR3 bases: TGTGCCAGCTCACCGGGTACAGGGAGCTCTGGGGCCAACGTCCTGACTTTC.

This sequence joins TRBV9 and TRBJ2-2, with D tentatively TRBD1 (6 bases). The CDR3 totals 17 residues. Trimming removed 2 bases from V and 1 base from J, with 15 bases in between. In germline, CDR1 is SGDLS, CDR2 YYNGEE. CDR3 bases: TGTGCCAGCAGCGTCGCCTCCCGGGACAAGAACACCGGGGAGCTGTTTTTT. Its translation is CASSVASRDKNTGELFF.

This chain uses TRBV19 with TRBJ1-6, with 10 nucleotides matching TRBD1. CDR3 length: 16 residues. V was clipped by 4 bases and J by 4 bases; unmatched bases: 4. In germline, CDR1 is LNHDA, CDR2 SQIVND (reference sequence). DNA of the CDR3: TGTGCCAGTAGTAGATGGACAGGGGGGTATAATTCACCCCTCCACTTT. This translates into CASSRWTGGYNSPLHF.

This chain links TRBV9 with TRBJ2-1, with D possibly matching TRBD1 (6 bases). The CDR3 loop spans 15 amino acids. The V gene's germline CDR1 is SGDLS and CDR2 YYNGEE. Trimming pared 3 bases from V and 3 bases from J, leaving 13 bases between. The CDR3 protein is CASSDDGQFYNEQFF. In nucleotides, the CDR3 is TGTGCCAGCAGCGATGACGGACAGTTCTACAATGAGCAGTTCTTC. The entire variable domain, with the rest obtained from reference TRBV9 and TRBJ2-1, is as follows: DSGVTQTPKHLITATGQRVTLRCSPRSGDLSVYWYQQSLDQGLQFLIQYYNGEERAKGNILERFSAQQFPDLHSELNLSSLELGDSALYFCASSDDGQFYNEQFFGPGTRLTVL.

The chain carries TRBV19 and TRBJ2-3; no reliable D call. Deletions cut 3 bases from V and 2 bases from J, with 9 bases between. The CDR3 sequence is 14 residues long. Germline V CDR1 and CDR2: LNHDA, SQIVND (reference sequence). CDR3 bases: TGTGCCAGTAGTATGCCGACCCACACAGATACGCAGTATTTT. Translated: CASSMPTHTDTQYF.

The V gene is TRBV6-6, the J gene TRBJ2-7; 8 bases are shared with TRBD2. Germline loops: CDR1 MNHNY, CDR2 SVGAGI (reference sequence). The CDR3 length is 13 residues. Trimming removed 6 bases from V and 11 bases from J; junction bases left unmatched: 12. The CDR3 region is CASRPAGDLSEYF. Here the CDR3 DNA reads TGTGCCAGCAGACCAGCGGGAGACCTCTCTGAGTACTTC.

This sequence joins TRBV4-3 and TRBJ1-1; 8 bases line up with TRBD1. Germline CDR1 LGHNA, CDR2 YSLEER. The ends lost 2 bases at V and 4 bases at J; junction bases unmatched: 6. CDR3 size: 15 residues. The CDR3 region has the DNA TGCGCCAGCAGCCAACTGACAGGGGCGGGCACTGAAGCTTTCTTT. It codes for CASSQLTGAGTEAFF.

This chain uses TRBV6-5 with TRBJ1-2; 7 bases agree with TRBD1. This CDR3 region has 15 residues. V shed 0 bases and J 5 bases; nucleotides not matched to a gene: 6. In germline, CDR1 is MNHEY, CDR2 SVGAGI. In nucleotides, the CDR3 is TGTGCCAGCAGTTACTCGAACAGGGGAGGGTATGGCTACACCTTC. Residues: CASSYSNRGGYGYTF.

The chain employs TRBV25-1 and TRBJ1-2; possibly TRBD1 for D (6 bases). Germline V CDR1 and CDR2: MGHDK, SYGVNS. V lost 4 bases, J lost 4 bases, and 16 bases lay in between. This CDR3 contains 15 residues. The CDR3 DNA sequence: TGTGCCAGCAGTGGTTCGGGCAGGGGCCCCTATGGCTACACCTTC. Residues: CASSGSGRGPYGYTF.

V usage is TRBV5-4 and J usage is TRBJ2-3; D could derive from TRBD1 or TRBD2 (5 bases each). Germline-derived CDR1 and CDR2 are SGHNT and YYREEE (reference sequence). The V and J ends lost 3 bases and 3 bases respectively, with 11 bases between them. The length of the CDR3 is 14 residues. CDR3 DNA sequence: TGTGCCAGCAGCTGGGGGACGATTACAGATACGCAGTATTTT. Protein sequence: CASSWGTITDTQYF.

The chain couples TRBV7-9 to TRBJ1-1; D unresolved. This CDR3 comprises 12 residues. V lost 7 bases, J lost 4 bases, and 10 bases lay in between. Per the germline V gene, CDR1 is SEHNR and CDR2 is FQNEAQ (reference sequence). The CDR3 region is CASTAGGTEAFF. CDR3 nucleotide sequence: TGTGCCAGCACGGCGGGTGGCACTGAAGCTTTCTTT.

This chain joins TRBV30 and TRBJ1-1; unclear D gene. The germline CDR1 and CDR2 sequences are GTSNPN and SVGIG (reference sequence). Trimming shortened V by 5 bases and J by 1 base, and 8 bases separated the two germline ends. The CDR3 is 12 amino acids. As DNA, the CDR3 is TGTGCCTGGGTCAAGGGGAACACTGAAGCTTTCTTT. Its protein product is CAWVKGNTEAFF.

This chain joins TRBV27 and TRBJ2-7; D possibly corresponds to TRBD2 (5 bases). Germline assignment: CDR1 MNHEY and CDR2 SMNVEV (reference sequence). V lost 6 bases to trimming and J lost 0 bases, with 6 bases between them. The CDR3 has 12 residues. Here the CDR3 reads CASREGSYEQYF. CDR3 coding DNA: TGTGCCAGCAGAGAGGGCTCCTACGAGCAGTACTTC.

V usage is TRBV4-3 and J usage is TRBJ2-5; D is ambiguous. The CDR3 is 13 amino acids. V lost 3 bases, J lost 4 bases, and 9 bases lay in between. The germline V gene has CDR1 LGHNA and CDR2 YSLEER. The CDR3 is CASSHLMAETQYF. CDR3 nucleotides: TGCGCCAGCAGCCATTTGATGGCAGAGACCCAGTACTTC.